This TCR beta chain was identified in a study of T cell responses to AZD1222 COVID-19 vaccine. Study outcomes and limitations: The study sampled repertoires only after the peak T cell response. Seropositive status at baseline applied to only five to seven AZD1222 recipients. Possibly, clonal diversity was underestimated; donors were largely white British and included more females. Researchers report vaccine-associated CD4 TCRs spanning spike, with dominance at 160-218 and 743-854.

CDR3 length equals 15 residues. Germline V gene data show CDR1 as MDHEN and CDR2 as SYDVKM. The V gene lost 4 bases and the J gene lost 4 bases, with 14 bases spanning the gap. As for this clone: Its antigen is undetermined.

Sequencing used immunoSEQ multiplex PCR; TCRdb keeps in-frame clones, though not all of them. Here the sample spans around 190,000 clones, roughly 88% being singletons. The receptor's source is an adult in good health. Sequenced material: peripheral blood, taken on day 0 of AZD1222 vaccination. The rearrangement links TRBV28 to TRBJ1-3; D not resolved. The CDR3 spells CASSSQRTLGNTIYF. The CDR3 bases are TGTGCCAGCAGTTCCCAGCGGACTCTAGGAAACACCATATATTTT.